Listed below are T cell receptor beta chains from one sample, sequenced in a study of human T cells and chemical hapten exposure. TCRdb reprocessed the reads via MiXCR and lists one record per CDR3 protein. The sample has about 120,000 distinct CDR3 sequences; around 9% are singletons. The sample taken for sequencing was whole blood. Every receptor here comes from a human donor in good health. Some clones in this sample may be carry-over from other donors' samples. CDR3s leave out the opening cysteine and the closing phenylalanine or tryptophan.

v_call cdr3_length cdr3_aa
TRBV18 11 ASSPQGNQPQH
TRBV30 13 AWSVGDRASAEQY
TRBV6-1 15 ASSDRLAGGPGNEQF
TRBV6-1 14 ASSGRLGAVSNEQF
TRBV29-1 12 SVTRLAGKETQY
TRBV3-1 13 ASSRDREGNEKLF
TRBV20-1 12 SASFEDGEETQY
TRBV11-1 15 ASSPGDRGTNTGELF
TRBV6-5 13 ASSYSVATTDTQY
TRBV9 14 ASSPHSGAVTGELF
TRBV6-2/TRBV6-3 16 ASMPGLAGEVPSYEQY
TRBV10-3 11 AISEGVGNTIY
TRBV29-1 10 SVGTSGNEQF
TRBV6-6 10 ASSYVESKLF
TRBV13 12 ASSPQGAYYGYT
TRBV10-3 11 AISESVGTEAF
TRBV9 13 ASSVASAKYNEQF
TRBV6-2/TRBV6-3 13 ASSTLAGDSYEQY
TRBV7-8 11 ASSTSRAGEQY
TRBV7-9 13 ASRRQGVYQETQY
TRBV10-3 11 AISGQGVYEQY
TRBV9 13 ASSAFTGLHYEQY
TRBV12-3/TRBV12-4 12 ASSLAGPHNEQF
TRBV6-6 15 ASSYSIFFGTGYGYT
TRBV27 15 ASSFTGQGGGNQPQH
TRBV7-9 14 ASSFLDPARTYEQY
TRBV2 13 ASSTLRGSGQPQH
TRBV4-3 13 ASSPEVWDTYEQY
TRBV29-1 13 SASGRLKVNTEAF
TRBV6-2/TRBV6-3 11 ASRSTGLRGYT
TRBV3-1 15 ASSQDLGQTYYNEQF
TRBV12-3/TRBV12-4 12 ASSLTSGKNIQY
TRBV7-9 11 ASRKQGNTEAF
TRBV20-1 11 SASEASTDTQY
TRBV5-4 13 ASSILAGFDNEQF
TRBV13 13 ASSPGQESTDTQY
TRBV7-2 11 ASRPGRNTEAF
TRBV6-5 12 ATEGDRGAKEQY
TRBV29-1 12 SVAGPRGPYEQY
TRBV10-2 12 ASSAGQAHYGYT
TRBV12-5 13 ASGLKRGGSYGYT
TRBV7-9 13 ASSSQGNRFDEQY
TRBV2 12 ASSPTSGNTEAF
TRBV5-1 14 ASSLEAGAPNNEQF
TRBV9 14 ASSALHWDRNYGYT
TRBV20-1 13 SARDSGTGDDEQY
TRBV11-2 15 ASSLEVRVSGANVLA
TRBV19 13 ASTQAGVSYNEQF
TRBV28 12 ASSPPTDNQPQH
TRBV15 14 ATSRDLDRGADTQY
TRBV11-1 15 ASSLARVGAFGTEAF
TRBV6-1 13 ASSESHPTVYEQY
TRBV5-1 12 ASSLTGLGEPQH
TRBV13 13 ASSHGTGPNYGYT